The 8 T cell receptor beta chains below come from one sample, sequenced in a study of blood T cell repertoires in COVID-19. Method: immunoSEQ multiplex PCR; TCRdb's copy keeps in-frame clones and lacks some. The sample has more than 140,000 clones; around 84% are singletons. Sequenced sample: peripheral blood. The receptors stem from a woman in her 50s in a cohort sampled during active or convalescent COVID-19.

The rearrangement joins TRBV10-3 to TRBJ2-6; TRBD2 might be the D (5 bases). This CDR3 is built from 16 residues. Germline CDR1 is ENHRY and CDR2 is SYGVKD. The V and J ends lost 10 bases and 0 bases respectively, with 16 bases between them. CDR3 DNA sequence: TGTGCCACTGGAACGGCAGGACTCTCTGGGGCCAACGTCCTGACTTTC. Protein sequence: CATGTAGLSGANVLTF.

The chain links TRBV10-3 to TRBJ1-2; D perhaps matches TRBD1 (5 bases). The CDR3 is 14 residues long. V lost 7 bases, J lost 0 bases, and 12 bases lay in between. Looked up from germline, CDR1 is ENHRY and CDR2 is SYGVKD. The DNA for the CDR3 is TGTGCCATCACCTTGGGGGGATCTAACTATGGCTACACCTTC. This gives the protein CAITLGGSNYGYTF.

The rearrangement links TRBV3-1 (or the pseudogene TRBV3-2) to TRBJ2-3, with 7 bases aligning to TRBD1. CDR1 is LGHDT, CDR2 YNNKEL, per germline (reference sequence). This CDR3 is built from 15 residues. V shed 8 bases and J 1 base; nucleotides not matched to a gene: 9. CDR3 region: CASQKGAARTDTQYF. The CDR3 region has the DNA TGTGCCAGCCAAAAGGGGGCAGCTCGCACAGATACGCAGTATTTT.

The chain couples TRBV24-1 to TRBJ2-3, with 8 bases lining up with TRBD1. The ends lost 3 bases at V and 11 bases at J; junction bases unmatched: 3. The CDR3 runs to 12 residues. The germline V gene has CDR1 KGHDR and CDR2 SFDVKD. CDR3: CATSDRTGRQYF. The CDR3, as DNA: TGTGCCACCAGTGATAGGACAGGGAGGCAGTATTTT.

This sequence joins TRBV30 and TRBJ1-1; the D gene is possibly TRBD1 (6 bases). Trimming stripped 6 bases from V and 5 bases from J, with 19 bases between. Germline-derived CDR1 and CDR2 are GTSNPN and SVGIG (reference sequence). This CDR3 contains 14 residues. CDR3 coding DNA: TGTGCCTGTTGGATCAAAGGGGGTCTTACTGAAGCTTTCTTT. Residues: CACWIKGGLTEAFF.

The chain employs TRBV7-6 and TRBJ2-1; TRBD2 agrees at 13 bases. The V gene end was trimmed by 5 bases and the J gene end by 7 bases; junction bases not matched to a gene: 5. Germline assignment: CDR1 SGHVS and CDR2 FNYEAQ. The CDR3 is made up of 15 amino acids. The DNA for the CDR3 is TGTGCCAGCAGCGCCGGGACTAGCGGGACGAATGAGCAGTTCTTC. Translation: CASSAGTSGTNEQFF.

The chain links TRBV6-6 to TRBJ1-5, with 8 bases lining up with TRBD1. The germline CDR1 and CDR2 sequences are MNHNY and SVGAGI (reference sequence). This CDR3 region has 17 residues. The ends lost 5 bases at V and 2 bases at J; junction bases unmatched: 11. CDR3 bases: TGTGCCAGCAGTCCCAAGGGCGGACAGGGTGGCAATCAGCCCCAGCATTTT. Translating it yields CASSPKGGQGGNQPQHF.

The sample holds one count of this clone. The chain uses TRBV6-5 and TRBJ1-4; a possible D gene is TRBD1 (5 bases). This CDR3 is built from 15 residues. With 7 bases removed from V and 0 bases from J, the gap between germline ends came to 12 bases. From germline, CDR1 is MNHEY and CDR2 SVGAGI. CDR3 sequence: CASIGGSTTNEKLFF. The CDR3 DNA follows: TGTGCCAGCATCGGGGGATCTACAACTAATGAAAAACTGTTTTTT.